These 28 T cell receptor beta chains came from one sample sequenced in a study of cytomegalovirus exposure and HLA in healthy donors. The PCR contained 60 Vbeta and 13 Jbeta primers. The data were produced by immunoSEQ multiplex PCR, yet TCRdb's version contains in-frame clones alone and is incomplete. The table records 160,000 or so clones, 70% to 80% of them present only once. The sample taken for sequencing was PBMCs. These receptors all stem from a man aged 35 to 55 in good health and CMV-seronegative.

The rearrangement joins TRBV9 to TRBJ2-3; D unresolved. CDR3 length: 16 residues. V was trimmed by 4 bases and J by 6 bases, leaving 21 bases between them. Germline V gene data show CDR1 as SGDLS and CDR2 as YYNGEE. CDR3 in DNA: TGTGCCAGCAGCCCCTACCGACTCTTATCCGGGGATACGCAGTATTTT. It codes for CASSPYRLLSGDTQYF.

The chain links TRBV7-2 to TRBJ1-6; 7 nucleotides align to TRBD1. Germline V gene lookup returns CDR1 SGHTA and CDR2 FQGNSA. There are 14 residues in the CDR3. The V gene end was trimmed by 4 bases and the J gene end by 4 bases; junction bases not matched to a gene: 1. The chain's CDR3 is CASSSGQYNSPLHF. The CDR3 DNA is TGTGCCAGCAGCTCGGGACAGTATAATTCACCCCTCCACTTT.

V usage is TRBV14 and J usage is TRBJ1-2; D perhaps matches TRBD1 (6 bases). The V and J ends lost 1 base and 4 bases respectively, with 16 bases between them. Germline loops: CDR1 SGHDN, CDR2 FVKESK. The CDR3 has 16 amino acids. Written as DNA, the CDR3 is TGTGCCAGCAGCCAAGGAGGGGGTCCGAGATCCTATGGCTACACCTTC. Protein: CASSQGGGPRSYGYTF. Full variable domain (outside the CDR3, taken from reference TRBV14 and TRBJ1-2): EAGVTQFPSHSVIEKGQTVTLRCDPISGHDNLYWYRRVMGKEIKFLLHFVKESKQDESGMPNNRFLAERTGGTYSTLKVQPAELEDSGVYFCASSQGGGPRSYGYTFGSGTRLTVV.

This clone occurred a few times. This chain connects TRBV6-6 to TRBJ2-5, with D maybe TRBD2 (6 bases). V lost 6 bases to trimming and J lost 1 base, with 15 bases between them. The CDR3 totals 15 residues. The V gene's germline CDR1 is MNHNY and CDR2 SVGAGI (reference sequence). The CDR3 reads CASSVIRGTQETQYF. CDR3 bases: TGTGCCAGCAGCGTAATTCGGGGGACCCAAGAGACCCAGTACTTC.

The J gene is TRBJ1-2, the V gene TRBV27, with 10 bases fitting TRBD1. The CDR3 length is 15 residues. V gave up 5 bases and J gave up 4 bases; unmatched junction bases: 7. Germline lookup yields CDR1 MNHEY and CDR2 SMNVEV (reference sequence). CDR3 sequence (DNA): TGTGCCAGCAGTACGACAGGGGGCTCGGTCTATGGCTACACCTTC. As protein: CASSTTGGSVYGYTF.

This clone was seen a handful of times. The chain uses TRBV5-4 and TRBJ2-5; no definite D call. The germline V and J ends were trimmed by 0 bases and 5 bases, with 5 bases remaining between them. CDR1 and CDR2 (germline): SGHNT, YYREEE (reference sequence). The CDR3 contains 12 residues. The chain's CDR3 is CASSLELETQYF. The DNA of the CDR3 is TGTGCCAGCAGCTTGGAGCTCGAGACCCAGTACTTC.

The V call is TRBV6-5, the J call TRBJ2-3, with D possibly being TRBD1 (6 bases). CDR1 is MNHEY and CDR2 is SVGAGI in the germline V gene. This CDR3 region has 15 residues. Trimming cost V 4 bases and J 5 bases, with 16 bases left between them. CDR3 sequence: CASSLGPGVGDTQYF. The CDR3 DNA follows: TGTGCCAGCAGTTTAGGACCAGGGGTAGGAGATACGCAGTATTTT.

The chain uses TRBV19 and TRBJ2-1; D gene ambiguous. Per the germline V gene, CDR1 is LNHDA and CDR2 is SQIVND (reference sequence). CDR3 length: 13 residues. Trimming took 4 bases from V and 3 from J, leaving 7 bases between them. CDR3: CASSTDLYNEQFF. The CDR3 DNA reads TGTGCCAGTAGTACAGACCTCTACAATGAGCAGTTCTTC.

The V call is TRBV4-1, the J call TRBJ1-5; the D is unclear. The CDR3 contains 13 residues. CDR1 MGHRA and CDR2 YSYEKL come from the germline V gene. The germline V and J ends were trimmed by 1 base and 3 bases, with 4 bases remaining between them. The chain's CDR3 is CASSQVINQPQHF. DNA for the CDR3: TGCGCCAGCAGCCAAGTTATCAATCAGCCCCAGCATTTT.

This clone appeared a few times. This sequence joins TRBV10-3 and TRBJ2-7; 7 bases map to TRBD1. Germline V CDR1 and CDR2: ENHRY, SYGVKD. Unmatched junction bases numbered 9, after V lost 3 bases and J lost 4 bases. This CDR3 spans 15 amino acids. CDR3 residues: CAISDRDSGLYEQYF. In DNA, the CDR3 is TGTGCCATCAGTGATAGGGACAGTGGACTTTACGAGCAGTACTTC.

The table lists this clone with a few counts. V usage is TRBV11-2 and J usage is TRBJ1-4; 10 bases line up with TRBD1. The V and J ends lost 5 bases and 7 bases, in that order; junction bases with no gene match: 10. CDR1 SGHAT and CDR2 FQNNGV come from the germline V gene. The CDR3 sequence is 16 residues long. CDR3 sequence reads: CASSTYAGTGAEKLFF. As DNA, the CDR3 is TGTGCCAGCAGCACTTATGCCGGGACAGGGGCTGAAAAACTGTTTTTT.

The genes are TRBV27 and TRBJ2-7, with TRBD1 matching over 10 bases. V lost 6 bases, J lost 4 bases, and 9 bases stayed unmatched. The CDR3 runs 15 residues. Germline CDR1 and CDR2: MNHEY and SMNVEV (reference sequence). The CDR3 spells CASRKGQGSFYEQYF. CDR3 in DNA: TGTGCCAGCAGGAAGGGACAGGGGTCTTTTTACGAGCAGTACTTC.

This clone has more than one count but fewer than ten. The chain has TRBV5-1 and TRBJ2-1, with D possibly being TRBD2 (5 bases). Germline lookup yields CDR1 SGHRS and CDR2 YFSETQ. The CDR3 spans 12 residues. Trimming cost V 0 bases and J 9 bases, with 7 bases left between them. CDR3 loop: CASSLEEVEQFF. In DNA form, the CDR3 reads TGCGCCAGCAGCTTGGAGGAGGTTGAGCAGTTCTTC.

This clone turned up a few times. The V call is TRBV6-4, the J call TRBJ2-5; D remains ambiguous. The CDR3 totals 13 residues. Germline loops: CDR1 MRHNA, CDR2 SNTAGT. The CDR3 DNA is TGTCCTATCCTCTTCCATATCCAAGAGACCCAGTACTTC. Amino acids: CPILFHIQETQYF.

Turning to this clone: Germline is not matched at one junction end, which may reflect a read error. This sequence joins TRBV19 and TRBJ1-1; D gene uncertain. The germline CDR1 and CDR2 sequences are LNHDA and SQIVND (reference sequence). The CDR3 covers 15 residues. CDR3 DNA: TGTGCCAGTAGTATCAGTTATCTAGAGAACACTGGAGCTTTCTTT. It encodes CASSISYLENTGAFF.

J is TRBJ1-2 and V is TRBV27; no firm D call. Germline CDR1 and CDR2: MNHEY and SMNVEV (reference sequence). Trimming stripped 7 bases from V and 2 bases from J, with 17 bases between. The CDR3 is 15 residues long. The chain's CDR3 is CASTRLTPKNYGYTF. The CDR3 DNA follows: TGTGCCAGCACCCGGTTAACTCCCAAGAACTATGGCTACACCTTC.

The chain is built from TRBV15 and TRBJ2-2; TRBD1 matches at 9 bases. The CDR3 is 17 amino acids. CDR1 LNHNV and CDR2 YYDKDF come from the germline V gene (reference sequence). V lost 0 bases and J lost 5; bases outside the gene matches: 7. The CDR3 loop reads CATSRDKGTGRTGELFF. CDR3 nucleotides: TGTGCCACCAGCAGAGATAAAGGGACAGGGCGGACCGGGGAGCTGTTTTTT.

The chain couples TRBV5-1 to TRBJ2-7, with D maybe TRBD2 (6 bases). The CDR3 totals 16 residues. Germline CDR1 and CDR2: SGHRS and YFSETQ. V lost 0 bases and J 0 bases, leaving 13 bases between the germline ends. CDR3 loop: CASSLGTSPNSYEQYF. The DNA for the CDR3 is TGCGCCAGCAGCTTGGGAACTAGCCCAAACTCCTACGAGCAGTACTTC.

The rearrangement links TRBV6-5 to TRBJ2-7, with TRBD2 matching 14 bases. This CDR3 region has 15 residues. The V and J ends lost 5 bases and 6 bases, in that order; junction bases with no gene match: 6. Germline V gene sequence: CDR1 MNHEY, CDR2 SVGAGI. CDR3 region: CASSPGLAGAREQYF. The CDR3 nucleotides are TGTGCCAGCAGTCCGGGACTAGCGGGGGCTCGCGAGCAGTACTTC.

The gene calls are TRBV6-6 and TRBJ1-3; the D is unclear. The V end lost 2 bases, the J end lost 0 bases, and 5 bases lay between the germline ends. The CDR3 spans 14 residues. CDR1 is MNHNY and CDR2 is SVGAGI in the germline V gene (reference sequence). In DNA, the CDR3 is TGTGCCAGCAGTTACGGGCTCTCTGGAAACACCATATATTTT. Its translation is CASSYGLSGNTIYF.

This sequence joins TRBV7-9 and TRBJ2-7, with TRBD1 identical over 7 bases. This CDR3 is 14 amino acids long. The trim removed 6 bases at V and 5 bases at J, leaving 10 bases unmatched. Germline-derived CDR1 and CDR2 are SEHNR and FQNEAQ (reference sequence). CDR3 coding DNA: TGTGCCAGCAGTTCAACAGGGGAAACCCACGAGCAGTACTTC. Translating gives CASSSTGETHEQYF.

This rearrangement joins TRBV7-2 to TRBJ2-5; 10 positions match TRBD1. V dropped 5 bases and J dropped 2; count of bases not matched to a gene: 5. Germline CDR1 reads SGHTA; CDR2 reads FQGNSA. The CDR3 is 15 amino acids. The CDR3, as DNA: TGTGCCAGCAGCCTTGACAGGGGGCAGCAAGAGACCCAGTACTTC. It encodes CASSLDRGQQETQYF.

The V gene is TRBV9, the J gene TRBJ2-3; 9 bases map to TRBD2. The junction had 4 bases not matched to a gene; V was cut back by 4 bases and J by 7 bases. The CDR3 covers 13 residues. Per the germline V gene, CDR1 is SGDLS and CDR2 is YYNGEE. CDR3 residues: CASSPAGGNTQYF. The CDR3 DNA follows: TGTGCCAGCAGCCCAGCGGGGGGCAATACGCAGTATTTT. The whole variable domain, remainder taken from reference TRBV9 and TRBJ2-3, is DSGVTQTPKHLITATGQRVTLRCSPRSGDLSVYWYQQSLDQGLQFLIQYYNGEERAKGNILERFSAQQFPDLHSELNLSSLELGDSALYFCASSPAGGNTQYFGPGTRLTVL.

J is TRBJ1-2 and V is TRBV19; tentatively, D is TRBD1 (5 bases). From germline, CDR1 is LNHDA and CDR2 SQIVND (reference sequence). The germline V and J ends were trimmed by 5 bases and 7 bases, with 29 bases remaining between them. The CDR3 loop spans 18 amino acids. CDR3 residues: CASSDSGGGWGVLFGYTF. The CDR3 DNA sequence: TGTGCCAGTAGTGACAGCGGAGGTGGATGGGGGGTATTATTTGGCTACACCTTC.

V and J are TRBV18 and TRBJ2-1, with a tentative D call TRBD1 (6 bases). The ends were cut back, 5 bases at V and 9 bases at J, with 17 bases in the middle. CDR1 is KGHSH and CDR2 is LQKENI in the germline V gene. The CDR3 length is 14 residues. The DNA of the CDR3 is TGTGCCAGCTCAGGTACAATTACAGGGTCTGAGCAGTTCTTC. Translation gives CASSGTITGSEQFF.

This clone has just a few counts. This rearrangement joins TRBV30 to TRBJ2-1, with 8 bases identical to TRBD2. The CDR3 sequence is 16 residues long. Germline trimming cut 0 bases from V and 10 bases from J; bases unmatched to any gene: 14. The V gene's germline CDR1 is GTSNPN and CDR2 SVGIG (reference sequence). CDR3 region: CAWSVLSGGLRREQFF. The CDR3 DNA reads as TGTGCCTGGAGTGTACTGAGCGGGGGACTTCGGAGAGAGCAGTTCTTC.

This clone showed up just once. V gene TRBV19 combines with J gene TRBJ2-7; 7 bases agree with TRBD1. CDR3 length: 13 amino acids. V trimming: 8 bases; J trimming: 3 bases; junction bases outside the gene matches: 7. Germline assignment: CDR1 LNHDA and CDR2 SQIVND (reference sequence). The CDR3 DNA is TGTGCCAGTGCGTGGGGACAGAACTACGAGCAGTACTTC. Translation gives CASAWGQNYEQYF.

This chain connects TRBV29-1 to TRBJ2-7; 7 bases map to TRBD2. This CDR3 contains 12 residues. Germline CDR1 reads SQVTM; CDR2 reads ANQGSEA. J gave up 4 bases and V 3 bases, and 3 bases lay outside the gene matches. The CDR3 sequence: CSVEWEGYEQYF. The DNA of the CDR3 is TGCAGCGTTGAGTGGGAGGGGTACGAGCAGTACTTC.